This TCR beta chain is from a study of blood T cell repertoires in COVID-19. The method was immunoSEQ multiplex PCR; TCRdb's version includes in-frame clones alone and lacks a portion of them. The sample yields under 300,000 clones, around 89% seen once. The V and J ends lost 6 bases and 2 bases, in that order; junction bases with no gene match: 5. Germline V gives CDR1 MDHEN, CDR2 SYDVKM. CDR3 size: 15 residues. The chain recombines TRBV28 with TRBJ2-2; 8 bases match TRBD1. Sequencing was performed on PBMCs or T cells enriched from blood (not recorded which). The receptor comes from a man aged 40-50 years who had recovered from COVID-19. The CDR3 loop is CASRVDRANTGELFF. As DNA, the CDR3 is TGTGCCAGCAGGGTGGACAGGGCCAACACCGGGGAGCTGTTTTTT.